This TCR beta chain was identified during a study of regulatory T cells in long-lasting Graves disease. With iRepertoire HTBI primers and Arm-PCR of CDR3 regions, TCR beta libraries were built. TCRdb fed the multiplex PCR reads into MiXCR, producing one record per CDR3 protein. The table records about 530,000 distinct CDR3 sequences, around 15% of them present only once. This clonotype was picked up a small number of times. The time point denotes: newly diagnosed GD, antithyroid drugs for less than 3 months. Following extraction of RNA from PBMCs, that RNA was used to make the TCR library. These data were also filed under a second study, of T cells in Graves' hyperthyroidism and ophthalmopathy. That paper adds: An absence of ophthalmopathy progression within 18 months meant stable Graves' hyperthyroidism. Blood also held most thyroid clonotypes expanded beyond 0.001. Ophthalmopathy and stable hyperthyroidism were separated by a 13 V-J model.

The material sequenced was peripheral blood mononuclear cells (PBMCs), taken at new diagnosis, from a patient treated with antithyroid drugs. This clonotype originated in a middle-aged woman with Graves disease.

The CDR3 region has the DNA TGCAGCGTTGAAGATCGGGGGACTAGAGGTACCGGGGAGCTGTTTTTT. It is translated as CSVEDRGTRGTGELFF. V is TRBV29-1 and J is TRBJ2-2; 8 bases match TRBD2. CDR3 size: 16 residues. The J segment lost 5 bases and the V segment lost 0 bases, leaving 8 bases of the junction unmatched. The germline gives CDR1 SQVTM, CDR2 ANQGSEA.